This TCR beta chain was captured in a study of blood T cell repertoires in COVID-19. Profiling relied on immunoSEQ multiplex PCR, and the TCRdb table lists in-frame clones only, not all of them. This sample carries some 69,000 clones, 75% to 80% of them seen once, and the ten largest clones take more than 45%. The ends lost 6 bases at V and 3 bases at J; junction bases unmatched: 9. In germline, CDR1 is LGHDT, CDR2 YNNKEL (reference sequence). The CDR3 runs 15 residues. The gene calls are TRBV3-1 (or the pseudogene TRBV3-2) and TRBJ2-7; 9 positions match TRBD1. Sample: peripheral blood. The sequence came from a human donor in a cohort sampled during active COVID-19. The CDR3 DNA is TGTGCCAGCAGTCACATAGGACAGGGGCTCTACGAGCAGTACTTC. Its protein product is CASSHIGQGLYEQYF.